The 29 T cell receptor beta chains below were found in one sample sequenced in a study of cytomegalovirus exposure and HLA in healthy donors. PCR employed 60 Vbeta and 13 Jbeta primers. Sequenced by immunoSEQ multiplex PCR; TCRdb stores in-frame clones only, minus some. The table lists over 150,000 clones, 79% of them singletons. Sequencing was carried out using PBMCs. Receptor source: a man aged 35-49 years in good health and CMV-seronegative.

This chain joins TRBV5-1 and TRBJ2-5; 10 nucleotides agree with TRBD2. Trimming cost V 4 bases and J 5 bases; bases outside gene matches: 8. The CDR3 totals 15 residues. Germline V gene lookup returns CDR1 SGHRS and CDR2 YFSETQ. The CDR3 DNA reads as TGCGCCAGCAGCGAAGGACTAGCGGTCGGGGAGACCCAGTACTTC. It specifies CASSEGLAVGETQYF.

This clone turned up a few times. The V call is TRBV2, the J call TRBJ2-3; 7 bases are a match to TRBD2. CDR3 length: 14 residues. V lost 7 bases, J lost 0 bases, and 4 bases stayed unmatched. The germline V gene encodes CDR1 SNHLY and CDR2 FYNNEI. This CDR3 is CASKAGSSTDTQYF. The CDR3 coding sequence is TGTGCCAGCAAAGCGGGGAGTAGCACAGATACGCAGTATTTT.

The chain links TRBV11-3 to TRBJ2-2; D gene ambiguous. The CDR3 totals 15 residues. The germline V gene encodes CDR1 SGHNT and CDR2 YENEEA. The V end lost 2 bases, the J end lost 3 bases, and 10 bases lay between the germline ends. CDR3 loop: CASSLSSLDTGELFF. For the CDR3, the DNA is TGTGCCAGCAGCTTATCTAGTTTGGACACCGGGGAGCTGTTTTTT.

The chain couples TRBV4-2 to TRBJ1-4; the D gene is possibly TRBD1 (5 bases). Germline V gene sequence: CDR1 LGHNA, CDR2 YNFKEQ. The CDR3 consists of 16 residues. The V gene lost 0 bases and the J gene lost 9 bases, with 17 bases spanning the gap. CDR3 DNA sequence: TGTGCCAGCAGCCAAGAGGCGGGGGAGACGGGCAAAAAACTGTTTTTT. It encodes CASSQEAGETGKKLFF.

Concerning this clone: The junction departs from the called germline gene at one end, perhaps through a read error. This chain joins TRBV6-6 and TRBJ2-5, with D possibly matching TRBD2 (6 bases). The CDR3 covers 15 residues. CDR1 is MNHNY and CDR2 is SVGAGI in the germline V gene (reference sequence). The CDR3 sequence is CASSLLARGEEAQYF. The CDR3 region has the DNA TGTGCCAGCAGTCTCTTGGCGCGGGGCGAAGAGGCCCAGTACTTC.

This clone was seen only a few times. The chain has TRBV6-1 and TRBJ1-1, with 8 positions matching TRBD1. The CDR3 extends over 15 amino acids. V dropped 5 bases and J dropped 11; count of bases not matched to a gene: 16. Germline loops: CDR1 MNHNS, CDR2 SASEGT. For the CDR3, the DNA is TGTGCCAGCAGTCGATCGACAGGGGTTGGGGTGAGGGCTTTCTTT. Translating gives CASSRSTGVGVRAFF.

This chain uses TRBV6-5 with TRBJ2-7, with TRBD1 as a possible D gene (6 bases). With 11 bases removed from V and 3 bases from J, the gap between germline ends came to 11 bases. The CDR3 runs to 11 residues. The germline CDR1 and CDR2 sequences are MNHEY and SVGAGI. The CDR3 nucleotides are TGTGCCGCCCAGGGGAACTACGAGCAGTACTTC. Translation: CAAQGNYEQYF.

The chain recombines TRBV5-1 with TRBJ2-7; 7 positions match TRBD2. The length of the CDR3 is 16 residues. Germline-derived CDR1 and CDR2 are SGHRS and YFSETQ. V shed 4 bases, J shed 2 bases, and the junction held 12 bases outside the gene matches. Written as DNA, the CDR3 is TGCGCCAGCAGCGGGTCGGGGGGAAGTGTCGCCTACGAGCAGTACTTC. Its translation is CASSGSGGSVAYEQYF.

The V call is TRBV7-8, the J call TRBJ1-3, with unresolved D. The CDR3 loop spans 14 amino acids. V was pared by 8 bases and J by 2 bases, with 13 bases between. Germline V gene lookup returns CDR1 SGHVS and CDR2 FQNEAQ. The CDR3 region has the DNA TGTGCCAGCGATAGAAGACTACCTGGAAACACCATATATTTT. Translation: CASDRRLPGNTIYF.

A note on this clone: An end of the junction differs from the germline gene, which may be a read error. The chain joins TRBV19 to TRBJ2-4; 8 nucleotides match TRBD2. CDR1 is LNHDA, CDR2 SQIVND, per germline (reference sequence). This CDR3 has 17 amino acids. The CDR3 DNA reads as TGTGCCAGTAGCCCCCCGACTAGCGCGATAGCCAAAAACAGTCAGTACTTC. It encodes CASSPPTSAIAKNSQYF.

The chain is built from TRBV5-6 and TRBJ2-5, with 9 nucleotides matching TRBD1. This CDR3 region has 14 residues. Per the germline V gene, CDR1 is SGHDT and CDR2 is YYEEEE. V shed 2 bases, J shed 4 bases, and the junction held 3 bases outside the gene matches. The CDR3 here is CASSFRQGGETQYF. CDR3 DNA: TGTGCCAGCAGCTTTCGACAGGGGGGAGAGACCCAGTACTTC. Full variable domain (missing parts from reference TRBV5-6 and TRBJ2-5): DAGVTQSPTHLIKTRGQQVTLRCSPKSGHDTVSWYQQALGQGPQFIFQYYEEEERQRGNFPDRFSGHQFPNYSSELNVNALLLGDSALYLCASSFRQGGETQYFGPGTRLLVL.

The chain couples TRBV7-9 to TRBJ2-7, with TRBD1 matching 10 bases. Trimming cost V 4 bases and J 4 bases; bases outside gene matches: 4. Per the germline V gene, CDR1 is SEHNR and CDR2 is FQNEAQ (reference sequence). This CDR3 contains 14 residues. Here the CDR3 reads CASSSRDRGYEQYF. The CDR3 DNA follows: TGTGCCAGCAGCTCCCGGGACAGGGGTTACGAGCAGTACTTC.

The gene calls are TRBV5-1 and TRBJ2-1, with TRBD2 as a possible D gene (6 bases). Germline V gene lookup returns CDR1 SGHRS and CDR2 YFSETQ. V was cut by 1 base and J by 4 bases, with 18 bases left in between. The CDR3 has 17 amino acids. The CDR3 nucleotides read TGCGCCAGCAGCTTGATGATTGGGGCGGGACGGTACAATGAGCAGTTCTTC. It translates to CASSLMIGAGRYNEQFF.

This chain links TRBV27 with TRBJ2-1; D might be TRBD1 (5 bases). V shed 3 bases and J shed 2 bases, with 11 bases lying between them. CDR1 is MNHEY, CDR2 SMNVEV, per germline (reference sequence). This CDR3 comprises 15 residues. The CDR3: CASSFKQVTYNEQFF. As DNA, the CDR3 is TGTGCCAGCAGTTTTAAACAGGTAACCTACAATGAGCAGTTCTTC.

The gene calls are TRBV28 and TRBJ1-2; 9 nucleotides match TRBD1. V shed 2 bases, J shed 7 bases, and the junction held 11 bases outside the gene matches. CDR3 size: 16 residues. Germline CDR1 is MDHEN and CDR2 is SYDVKM. The CDR3: CASSLPRRGTGSGYTF. As DNA, the CDR3 is TGTGCCAGCAGTTTACCCCGCCGGGGGACAGGGAGTGGCTACACCTTC.

The rearrangement uses TRBV5-4 and TRBJ2-3; TRBD2 agrees at 11 bases. The germline V gene encodes CDR1 SGHNT and CDR2 YYREEE (reference sequence). Unmatched junction bases numbered 5, after V lost 0 bases and J lost 8 bases. This CDR3 region has 15 residues. This CDR3 is CASSLAGTSGTTQYF. CDR3 DNA: TGTGCCAGCAGCTTGGCGGGGACTAGCGGTACTACGCAGTATTTT.

The chain links TRBV19 to TRBJ1-5; D is uncertain. Germline V CDR1 and CDR2: LNHDA, SQIVND (reference sequence). The germline V and J ends were trimmed by 2 bases and 3 bases, with 14 bases remaining between them. CDR3 size: 16 residues. CDR3 DNA: TGTGCCAGTAGTATACCGCGGGATGCGTTCAATCAGCCCCAGCATTTT. This codes for CASSIPRDAFNQPQHF.

In its sample, this clone was seen a few times. V usage is TRBV7-6 and J usage is TRBJ2-1; D is unclear. V lost 2 bases and J 4 bases, leaving 6 bases between the germline ends. The V gene's germline CDR1 is SGHVS and CDR2 FNYEAQ. CDR3 length: 13 amino acids. For the CDR3, the DNA is TGTGCCAGCAGCTTAATCCCTTACAATGAGCAGTTCTTC. It yields the protein CASSLIPYNEQFF. Based on the CDR3 plus reference TRBV7-6 and TRBJ2-1, the full variable domain is GAGVSQSPRYKVTKRGQDVALRCDPISGHVSLYWYRQALGQGPEFLTYFNYEAQQDKSGLPNDRFSAERPEGSISTLTIQRTEQRDSAMYRCASSLIPYNEQFFGPGTRLTVL.

Points on this clone: One junction end disagrees with the germline gene, perhaps due to a read error. The same CDR3 arises from other DNA sequences in this sample as well. CDR3 DNA sequence: TGTGCCAGCAGCCGTGGTGTTGCCAAAAACAGTCAGTACTTC. Translated, it gives CASSRGVAKNSQYF. The chain joins TRBV7-8 to TRBJ2-4, with D unresolved. Germline CDR1 reads SGHVS; CDR2 reads FQNEAQ. The CDR3 sequence is 14 residues long.

This chain links TRBV28 with TRBJ1-2; 7 bases line up with TRBD1. V lost 4 bases and J lost 4; bases outside the gene matches: 3. Germline V gene data show CDR1 as MDHEN and CDR2 as SYDVKM. The CDR3 runs 13 residues. The CDR3 is CASSSGTAYGYTF. Here the CDR3 DNA reads TGTGCCAGCAGTTCCGGGACAGCCTATGGCTACACCTTC.

V usage is TRBV9 and J usage is TRBJ2-2; 8 nucleotides line up with TRBD2. CDR1 is SGDLS and CDR2 is YYNGEE in the germline V gene. The CDR3 is 17 amino acids. Losses at the gene ends were 0 bases for V and 1 base for J; bases not matched to a gene: 5. The CDR3 DNA follows: TGTGCCAGCAGCGTAGCTCGGGAGGGTTGGAACACCGGGGAGCTGTTTTTT. It codes for CASSVAREGWNTGELFF.

To note about this clone: At one of its ends the junction is not consistent with the germline gene, which may arise from a read error. The V and J genes are TRBV6-5 and TRBJ2-6, with D possibly being TRBD1 (6 bases). CDR3 size: 15 residues. The germline V gene has CDR1 MNHEY and CDR2 SVGAGI. CDR3 in DNA: TGTGCCAGCAGTTATACAGGGTCTGGGGCCAACGGCCTGACTTTC. This codes for CASSYTGSGANGLTF.

Details on this clone: The same CDR3 arises from other DNA sequences in this sample as well. V usage is TRBV29-1 and J usage is TRBJ2-3, with TRBD2 identical over 7 bases. Losses at the gene ends were 3 bases for V and 6 bases for J; bases not matched to a gene: 9. CDR3 length: 14 amino acids. Germline assignment: CDR1 SQVTM and CDR2 ANQGSEA. CDR3 region: CSVEGREEVDTQYF. The CDR3 DNA reads as TGCAGCGTTGAGGGCCGGGAGGAGGTGGATACGCAGTATTTT.

The chain employs TRBV18 and TRBJ2-5, with TRBD2 matching over 12 bases. The CDR3 spans 13 residues. Germline lookup yields CDR1 KGHSH and CDR2 LQKENI. With 6 bases clipped from V and 5 bases from J, the junction kept 1 base outside the gene matches. This CDR3 reads CASSTSGSETQYF. CDR3 coding DNA: TGTGCCAGCTCGACTAGCGGGAGCGAGACCCAGTACTTC.

This chain uses TRBV7-2 with TRBJ2-2, with D possibly matching TRBD2 (5 bases). The V and J ends lost 4 bases and 6 bases respectively, with 18 bases between them. From germline, CDR1 is SGHTA and CDR2 FQGNSA. This CDR3 is built from 16 residues. DNA for the CDR3: TGTGCCAGCAGCTACAAACTCGGGAACGTCGCCGGGGAGCTGTTTTTT. It encodes CASSYKLGNVAGELFF.

This clone was observed a handful of times. The CDR3 region is CASSRPERTGGGYEQYF. Written as DNA, the CDR3 is TGTGCCAGCTCACGCCCAGAGCGGACAGGGGGCGGGTACGAGCAGTACTTC. The chain combines TRBV18 with TRBJ2-7; 11 nucleotides match TRBD1. The CDR3 loop spans 17 amino acids. The J segment lost 4 bases and the V segment lost 4 bases, leaving 12 bases of the junction unmatched. The germline V gene has CDR1 KGHSH and CDR2 LQKENI.

V gene TRBV7-2 combines with J gene TRBJ1-5; 7 bases align to TRBD1. CDR3 size: 13 residues. Germline assignment: CDR1 SGHTA and CDR2 FQGNSA. The J segment lost 6 bases and the V segment lost 5 bases, leaving 4 bases of the junction unmatched. The CDR3 region has the DNA TGTGCCAGCAGCCCCACAGGGGCTCAGCCCCAGCATTTT. Its translation: CASSPTGAQPQHF.

The V and J genes are TRBV6-1 and TRBJ2-7, with a weak D call TRBD1 (6 bases). The CDR3 runs to 15 residues. From germline, CDR1 is MNHNS and CDR2 SASEGT. V was shortened by 2 bases and J by 6 bases, with 17 bases between the two germline ends. DNA of the CDR3: TGTGCCAGCAGTGAATTGTCACAGGGCCCCGGCGAGCAGTACTTC. This translates into CASSELSQGPGEQYF.

The chain has TRBV2 and TRBJ2-1; tentatively, D is TRBD2 (6 bases). Germline loops: CDR1 SNHLY, CDR2 FYNNEI. Trimming shortened V by 9 bases and J by 5 bases, and 17 bases separated the two germline ends. The CDR3 totals 14 residues. The DNA for the CDR3 is TGTGCCAGTTCACGGGAGACCGGTCACAATGAGCAGTTCTTC. Its translation: CASSRETGHNEQFF.